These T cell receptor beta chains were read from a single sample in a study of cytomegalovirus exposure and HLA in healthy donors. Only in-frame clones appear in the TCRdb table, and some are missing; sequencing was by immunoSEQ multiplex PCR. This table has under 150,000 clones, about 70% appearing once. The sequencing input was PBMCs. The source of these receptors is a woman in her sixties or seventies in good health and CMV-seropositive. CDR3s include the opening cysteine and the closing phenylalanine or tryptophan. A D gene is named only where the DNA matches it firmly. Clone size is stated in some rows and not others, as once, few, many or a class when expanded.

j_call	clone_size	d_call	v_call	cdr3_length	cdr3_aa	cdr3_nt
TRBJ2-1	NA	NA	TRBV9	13	CASSVLLDNEQFF	TGTGCCAGCAGCGTCCTCCTTGACAATGAGCAGTTCTTC
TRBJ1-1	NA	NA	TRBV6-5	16	CASSFRSGHANTEAFF	TGTGCCAGCAGTTTCCGTTCGGGACATGCGAACACTGAAGCTTTCTTT
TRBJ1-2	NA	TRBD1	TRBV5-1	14	CASSRTGDDYGYTF	TGCGCCAGCAGCCGCACAGGGGACGACTATGGCTACACCTTC
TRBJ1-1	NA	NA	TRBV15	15	CATSRETGRGTEAFF	TGTGCCACCAGCAGAGAGACAGGTCGGGGCACTGAAGCTTTCTTT
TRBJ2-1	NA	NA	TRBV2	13	CASSELSINEQFF	TGTGCCAGCAGTGAACTATCCATCAATGAGCAGTTCTTC
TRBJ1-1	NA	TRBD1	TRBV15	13	CATSGRDRGEAFF	TGTGCCACCAGCGGCCGGGACAGGGGGGAGGCTTTCTTT
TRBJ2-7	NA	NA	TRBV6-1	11	CASRGRYEQYF	TGTGCCAGCAGGGGGCGCTACGAGCAGTACTTC
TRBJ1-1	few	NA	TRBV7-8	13	CASSNSGNTEAFF	TGTGCCAGCAGCAACAGCGGGAACACTGAAGCTTTCTTT
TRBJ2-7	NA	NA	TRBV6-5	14	CASSSKFVGYEQYF	TGTGCCAGCAGCTCAAAATTTGTCGGCTACGAGCAGTACTTC
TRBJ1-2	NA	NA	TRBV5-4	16	CASSSPVVGVGYGYTF	TGTGCCAGCAGCTCCCCCGTGGTAGGGGTGGGGTATGGCTACACCTTC
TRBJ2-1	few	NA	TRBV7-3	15	CASSLLLGGYNEQFF	TGTGCCAGCAGCCTGCTCCTGGGGGGTTATAATGAGCAGTTCTTC
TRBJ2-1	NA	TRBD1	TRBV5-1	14	CASSTTGGAGEQFF	TGCGCCAGCAGCACTACAGGGGGAGCGGGTGAGCAGTTCTTC
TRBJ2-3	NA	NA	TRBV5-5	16	CASSLTHVGARDTQYF	TGTGCCAGCAGCTTGACACACGTGGGGGCGAGAGATACGCAGTATTTT
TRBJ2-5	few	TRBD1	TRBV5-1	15	CASRIRQGRQETQYF	TGCGCCAGCCGGATTCGACAGGGGCGGCAAGAGACCCAGTACTTC
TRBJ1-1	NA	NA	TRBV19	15	CASSGRVKMNTEAFF	TGTGCCAGTAGCGGCAGGGTGAAAATGAACACTGAAGCTTTCTTT
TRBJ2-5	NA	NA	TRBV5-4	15	CASSLLGGGGETQYF	TGTGCCAGCAGCCTGCTAGGCGGCGGAGGAGAGACCCAGTACTTC
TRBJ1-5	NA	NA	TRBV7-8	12	CALGSGIQPQHF	TGTGCCTTAGGCTCGGGGATTCAGCCCCAGCATTTT
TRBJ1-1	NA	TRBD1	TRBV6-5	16	CASSFQTGTGATEAFF	TGTGCCAGCAGTTTCCAAACCGGGACAGGGGCCACTGAAGCTTTCTTT
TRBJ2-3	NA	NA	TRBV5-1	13	CASSQAGPDTQYF	TGCGCCAGCAGCCAGGCGGGGCCAGATACGCAGTATTTT
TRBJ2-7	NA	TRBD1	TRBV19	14	CASSTSGTGGEQYF	TGTGCCAGTAGTACTTCCGGGACAGGGGGCGAGCAGTACTTC
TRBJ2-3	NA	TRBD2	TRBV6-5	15	CASTGLAGGRDTQYF	TGTGCCAGCACCGGACTAGCGGGGGGGAGAGATACGCAGTATTTT
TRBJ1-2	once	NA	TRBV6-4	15	CASSVTQEGGYGYTF	TGTGCCAGCAGTGTGACCCAGGAAGGAGGCTATGGCTACACCTTC
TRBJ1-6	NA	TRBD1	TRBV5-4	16	CASSLGSGGNNSPLHF	TGTGCCAGCAGCTTGGGGTCAGGGGGGAATAATTCACCCCTCCACTTT
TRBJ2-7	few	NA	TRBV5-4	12	CASSPSRGEQYF	TGTGCCAGCAGCCCCTCTCGGGGCGAGCAGTACTTC
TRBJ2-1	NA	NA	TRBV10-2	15	CASSDGQGGSNEQFF	TGCGCCAGCAGTGATGGACAGGGAGGGAGTAATGAGCAGTTCTTC
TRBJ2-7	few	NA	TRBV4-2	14	CASSPGGYRGEQYF	TGTGCCAGCAGCCCAGGAGGGTACAGGGGCGAGCAGTACTTC
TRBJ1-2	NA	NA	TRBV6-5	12	CASSGHHYGYTF	TGTGCCAGCTCGGGACACCACTATGGCTACACCTTC
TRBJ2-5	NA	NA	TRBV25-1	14	CASSESGAIETQYF	TGTGCCAGCAGTGAATCAGGGGCTATTGAGACCCAGTACTTC
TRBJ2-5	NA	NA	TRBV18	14	CASSPPNSQETQYF	TGTGCCAGCTCACCACCTAACAGCCAAGAGACCCAGTACTTC
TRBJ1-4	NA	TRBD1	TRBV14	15	CASSQGGDREEKLFF	TGTGCCAGCAGCCAAGGTGGGGACAGGGAGGAAAAACTGTTTTTT
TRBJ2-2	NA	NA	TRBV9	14	CASSVDTYTGELFF	TGTGCCAGCAGCGTAGACACCTACACCGGGGAGCTGTTTTTT
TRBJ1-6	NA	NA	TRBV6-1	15	CASSTPSGVHSPLHF	TGTGCCAGCAGTACCCCGTCGGGGGTGCATTCACCCCTCCACTTT
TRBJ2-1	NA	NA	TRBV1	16	CTSRLTGWGPYNEQFF	TGCACCAGCCGCCTCACCGGTTGGGGGCCCTACAATGAGCAGTTCTTC
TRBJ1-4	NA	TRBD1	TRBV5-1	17	CASSFSGQGATNEKLFF	TGCGCCAGCAGCTTTTCGGGACAGGGTGCAACTAATGAAAAACTGTTTTTT
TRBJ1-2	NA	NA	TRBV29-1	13	CSVTGLANYGYTF	TGCAGCGTTACAGGCCTTGCTAACTATGGCTACACCTTC
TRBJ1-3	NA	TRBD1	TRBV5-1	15	CASTTGGTAGNTIYF	TGCGCCAGTACGACAGGGGGTACTGCTGGAAACACCATATATTTT
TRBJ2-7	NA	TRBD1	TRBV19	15	CASSGDRGAAYEQYF	TGTGCCAGTAGTGGCGACAGGGGGGCCGCCTACGAGCAGTACTTC
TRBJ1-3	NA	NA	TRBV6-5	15	CASSYGQGPGNTIYF	TGTGCCAGCAGTTACGGGCAGGGGCCTGGAAACACCATATATTTT
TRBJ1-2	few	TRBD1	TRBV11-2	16	CASSSPRDSRNYGYTF	TGTGCCAGCAGCTCTCCCCGGGACAGTCGAAACTATGGCTACACCTTC
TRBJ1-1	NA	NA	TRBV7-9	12	CSSSTWSTEAFF	TGTTCCAGCAGCACTTGGAGCACTGAAGCTTTCTTT
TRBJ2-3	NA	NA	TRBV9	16	CASSVLGVGIPDTQYF	TGTGCCAGCAGCGTATTGGGAGTGGGGATCCCAGATACGCAGTATTTT
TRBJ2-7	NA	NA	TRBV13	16	CASSPPGRGLAREQYF	TGTGCCAGCAGCCCCCCGGGAAGGGGGTTGGCTCGCGAGCAGTACTTC
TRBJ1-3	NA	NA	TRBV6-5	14	CASSVTRSGNTIYF	TGTGCCAGCAGTGTGACAAGATCTGGAAACACCATATATTTT
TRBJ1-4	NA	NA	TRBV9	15	CASSVAGGLNEKLFF	TGTGCCAGCAGCGTAGCTGGAGGGCTTAATGAAAAACTGTTTTTT
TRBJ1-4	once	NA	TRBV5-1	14	CASSVYPAQGKLFF	TGCGCCAGCAGCGTTTACCCTGCCCAGGGGAAACTGTTTTTT
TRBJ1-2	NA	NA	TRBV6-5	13	CASSYSGSQGYTF	TGTGCCAGCAGTTATAGCGGAAGCCAGGGCTACACCTTC
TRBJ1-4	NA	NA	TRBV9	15	CASSVRGASSEKLFF	TGTGCCAGCAGCGTAAGGGGCGCTTCGAGTGAAAAACTGTTTTTT
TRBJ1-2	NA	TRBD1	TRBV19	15	CASIKTPGTGHGYTF	TGTGCCAGTATTAAAACCCCCGGGACAGGTCATGGCTACACCTTC
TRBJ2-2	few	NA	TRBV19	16	CASSMVHGSGTGELFF	TGTGCCAGTAGTATGGTCCACGGATCGGGCACCGGGGAGCTGTTTTTT
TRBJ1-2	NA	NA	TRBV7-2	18	CASSPPRAAGRNNYGYTF	TGTGCCAGCAGCCCTCCACGTGCGGCCGGCCGTAATAACTATGGCTACACCTTC
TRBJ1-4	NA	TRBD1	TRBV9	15	CASSAGQGPDEKLFF	TGTGCCAGCAGCGCCGGACAGGGCCCAGATGAAAAACTGTTTTTT
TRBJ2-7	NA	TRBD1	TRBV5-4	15	CASSLGGQGAYEQYF	TGTGCCAGCAGCTTGGGAGGACAGGGGGCTTACGAGCAGTACTTC
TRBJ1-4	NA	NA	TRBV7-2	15	CASSLEATSTSKLFF	TGTGCCAGCAGCTTAGAGGCCACTAGCACCAGTAAACTGTTTTTT
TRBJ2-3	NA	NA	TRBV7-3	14	CASSPDRTTDTQYF	TGTGCCAGCAGCCCAGACAGGACCACAGATACGCAGTATTTT
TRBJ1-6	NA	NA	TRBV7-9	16	CASSLDPGQANSPLHF	TGTGCCAGCAGCTTAGATCCGGGACAAGCGAATTCACCCCTCCACTTT